The TCR beta chain described here comes from a study of blood T cell repertoires in COVID-19. Across the study: Some COVID-19 samples were acute and others convalescent; all came from the United States, Italy and Spain.

Clones were sequenced by immunoSEQ multiplex PCR, and TCRdb holds only the in-frame ones, with some missing. The sample consists of some 62,000 clones, approximately 78% of them appearing once. The TCR comes from a man aged 60 to 69 with COVID-19, enrolled during active disease. Sequencing was done on a sample of peripheral blood.

The CDR3 nucleotides are TGTGCCAGCAGCCAAGATCAATTCGGGACAGGGCATGAAAAACTGTTTTTT. It yields the protein CASSQDQFGTGHEKLFF. The chain is built from TRBV3-1 (or the pseudogene TRBV3-2) and TRBJ1-4; 9 nucleotides match TRBD1. The J segment lost 6 bases and the V segment lost 0 bases, leaving 8 bases of the junction unmatched. Germline V gene sequence: CDR1 LGHDT, CDR2 YNNKEL (reference sequence). The CDR3 is 17 amino acids.